This is a list of T cell receptor beta chains from one sample in a study of early T cells in non-severe SARS-CoV-2 infection. Using its own MiXCR run on the 5' RACE reads, TCRdb lists one record per CDR3 protein. The data contain about 60,000 distinct CDR3 sequences, roughly an eighth of them singletons. The sequencing input was whole blood. The source is an adult who was a healthcare worker with PCR-confirmed SARS-CoV-2 infection or an uninfected control (not recorded which). Each CDR3 is given with its conserved first and last residue. The order of the fields is D gene, clone size, J gene, V gene, CDR3 protein, CDR3 DNA. A D gene is named only where the DNA matches it firmly. A clone size is listed for some rows: how often the clone was seen (once, few, many), or a class if it is expanded.

>TRBD2|many|TRBJ2-4|TRBV20-1
CSARGLTSGSNIQYF
TGCAGTGCTAGAGGGTTGACTAGCGGGAGCAACATTCAGTACTTC
>NA|few|TRBJ2-2|TRBV6-1
CASSPPVRRTGELFF
TGTGCCAGCAGTCCCCCCGTTCGACGGACCGGGGAGCTGTTTTTT
>TRBD2|many|TRBJ2-1|TRBV7-6
CASSLASGGGNEQFF
TGTGCCAGCAGCTTAGCAAGCGGGGGCGGCAATGAGCAGTTCTTC
>NA|few|TRBJ2-7|TRBV11-2
CASSLVATRTRYEQYF
TGTGCCAGCAGCTTAGTAGCCACCCGGACCCGTTACGAGCAGTACTTC
>TRBD1|once|TRBJ1-2|TRBV2
CASIDRGYYGYTF
TGTGCCAGCATAGACAGGGGATACTATGGCTACACCTTC
>NA|few|TRBJ2-1|TRBV5-6
CASSLEVVSSYNEQFF
TGTGCCAGCAGCTTGGAGGTGGTGAGCTCCTACAATGAGCAGTTCTTC
>TRBD2|many|TRBJ2-1|TRBV12-3/TRBV12-4
CASSFGGGTHNEQFF
TGTGCCAGCAGTTTCGGCGGGGGTACCCACAATGAGCAGTTCTTC
>NA|few|TRBJ2-5|TRBV12-5
CASAPPGARQETQYF
TGTGCTAGTGCCCCGCCCGGGGCGAGGCAAGAGACCCAGTACTTC
>NA|NA|TRBJ2-5|TRBV29-1
CSSWGGAETQYF
TGCAGCTCCTGGGGAGGAGCAGAGACCCAGTACTTC
>NA|NA|TRBJ1-1|TRBV7-9
CASSLTRNTGAFF
TGTGCCAGCAGCTTAACAAGGAACACTGGAGCTTTCTTT
>TRBD2|few|TRBJ2-3|TRBV7-8
CASSPIAGVADTQYF
TGTGCCAGCAGCCCAATAGCGGGAGTGGCAGATACGCAGTATTTT
>TRBD1|many|TRBJ1-2|TRBV5-5
CASSLWDRETYGYTF
TGTGCCAGCAGCTTGTGGGACAGGGAAACCTATGGCTACACCTTC
>NA|NA|TRBJ1-6|TRBV11-2
CASSPLQGRSPLHF
TGTGCCAGCAGTCCCTTACAGGGACGTTCACCCCTCCACTTT
>NA|few|TRBJ1-1|TRBV9
CASSVAVNTEAFF
TGTGCCAGCAGCGTAGCAGTGAACACTGAAGCTTTCTTT
>TRBD1|once|TRBJ2-5|TRBV20-1
CSAPIQGETQYF
TGCAGTGCTCCAATACAGGGGGAGACCCAGTACTTC
>TRBD2|few|TRBJ2-1|TRBV10-3
CAIRKGLESNEQFF
TGTGCCATCCGCAAGGGACTAGAGAGCAATGAGCAGTTCTTC
>TRBD2|many|TRBJ2-5|TRBV29-1
CSVAAGGETQYF
TGCAGCGTTGCCGCGGGGGGGGAGACCCAGTACTTC
>TRBD2|many|TRBJ2-1|TRBV25-1
CARPLAGEINEQFF
TGTGCCCGCCCTCTAGCGGGTGAAATAAATGAGCAGTTCTTC
>TRBD1|many|TRBJ2-2|TRBV28
CASSLLRQGRNTGELFF
TGTGCCAGCAGTTTACTCCGACAGGGCCGGAACACCGGGGAGCTGTTTTTT
>TRBD1|NA|TRBJ2-7|TRBV29-1
CSVRDRTYEQYF
TGCAGCGTCCGGGACAGGACCTACGAGCAGTACTTC
>NA|few|TRBJ2-5|TRBV20-1
CSAWRTETQYF
TGCAGTGCTTGGCGAACGGAGACCCAGTACTTC
>TRBD1|NA|TRBJ1-5|TRBV5-1
CASKPAGGINQPQHF
TGCGCCAGCAAACCCGCAGGGGGAATCAATCAGCCCCAGCATTTT
>NA|few|TRBJ1-6|TRBV9
CASSVEVNSPLHF
TGTGCCAGCAGCGTAGAGGTTAATTCACCCCTCCACTTT
>TRBD2|NA|TRBJ2-3|TRBV11-3
CASSLGTSGRTDTQYF
TGTGCCAGCAGCTTAGGGACTAGCGGGAGAACAGATACGCAGTATTTT
>NA|many|TRBJ2-7|TRBV20-1
CSVTPFRTISYEQYF
TGCAGTGTAACCCCATTTCGGACCATTTCGTACGAGCAGTACTTC
>NA|many|TRBJ1-2|TRBV6-6
CASSYEFSGGYTF
TGTGCCAGCAGTTACGAGTTTAGTGGCGGCTACACCTTC
>NA|many|TRBJ2-2|TRBV11-2
CASSLAGVNTGELFF
TGTGCCAGCAGCTTAGCGGGGGTGAACACCGGGGAGCTGTTTTTT
>TRBD1|few|TRBJ2-5|TRBV7-8
CASSLRGQGARIQETQYF
TGTGCCAGCAGCTTAAGGGGCCAGGGGGCGCGCATCCAAGAGACCCAGTACTTC
>NA|NA|TRBJ2-3|TRBV7-9
CASSSWRTGTDTQYF
TGTGCCAGCAGCTCATGGAGGACAGGCACAGATACGCAGTATTTT
>TRBD2|few|TRBJ2-3|TRBV20-1
CSADPEGGADTQYF
TGCAGTGCAGACCCGGAGGGAGGGGCAGATACGCAGTATTTT
>NA|few|TRBJ2-1|TRBV6-4
CASSAGTENEQFF
TGTGCCAGCAGTGCCGGGACTGAGAATGAGCAGTTCTTC
>NA|NA|TRBJ1-1|TRBV11-2
CASSRRTVLQTRNTEAFF
TGTGCCAGCAGCCGTAGGACAGTCCTTCAAACGAGGAACACTGAAGCTTTCTTT
>NA|few|TRBJ2-3|TRBV6-5
CASTGTITDTQYF
TGTGCCAGCACCGGGACAATCACAGATACGCAGTATTTT
>NA|NA|TRBJ2-2|TRBV11-1
CASSRGYGTGELFF
TGTGCCAGCAGCCGGGGGTACGGGACCGGGGAGCTGTTTTTT
>NA|few|TRBJ2-1|TRBV5-1
CASSLAPKPQDEQFF
TGCGCCAGCAGCTTGGCTCCCAAGCCCCAGGATGAGCAGTTCTTC
>NA|once|TRBJ1-1|TRBV11-2
CASSRQMNTEAFF
TGTGCCAGCAGCCGACAGATGAACACTGAAGCTTTCTTT
>NA|many|TRBJ2-1|TRBV3-1
CASSQVAHHNEQFF
TGTGCCAGCAGCCAAGTGGCTCACCACAATGAGCAGTTCTTC
>NA|few|TRBJ2-5|TRBV23-1
CASVGKTQYF
TGCGCCAGCGTCGGGAAGACCCAGTACTTC
>TRBD2|few|TRBJ2-1|TRBV7-6
CASSSGGGNEQFF
TGTGCCAGCAGCTCCGGGGGGGGCAATGAGCAGTTCTTC
>NA|many|TRBJ1-1|TRBV11-2
CASSVLQGPTEAFF
TGTGCCAGCAGCGTACTACAGGGTCCCACTGAAGCTTTCTTT
>TRBD2|many|TRBJ2-1|TRBV7-2
CASSQLAGVSNEQFF
TGTGCCAGCAGCCAACTAGCGGGGGTTTCTAATGAGCAGTTCTTC
>NA|few|TRBJ1-2|TRBV5-6
CASSLAGSGSGRYGYTF
TGTGCCAGCAGCTTGGCCGGCTCAGGCTCGGGTAGATATGGCTACACCTTC
>NA|few|TRBJ1-1|TRBV7-9
CASSNQNTEAFF
TGTGCCAGCAGCAACCAAAACACTGAAGCTTTCTTT
>NA|few|TRBJ2-3|TRBV20-1
CSARDPEGWSTDTQYF
TGCAGTGCTAGAGATCCCGAGGGGTGGAGCACAGATACGCAGTATTTT
>NA|few|TRBJ2-3|TRBV7-2
CASSFQGPDTQYF
TGTGCCAGCAGCTTCCAGGGACCAGATACGCAGTATTTT
>TRBD2|NA|TRBJ2-1|TRBV7-9
CASSSIAGAAYNEQFF
TGTGCCAGCAGCTCTATAGCGGGGGCCGCCTACAATGAGCAGTTCTTC
>TRBD1|many|TRBJ1-2|TRBV18
CASSPGQEVPGYTF
TGTGCCAGCTCACCGGGACAGGAGGTGCCAGGCTACACCTTC
>NA|many|TRBJ1-2|TRBV28
CASSSPSGYTF
TGTGCCAGCAGTTCCCCGTCTGGCTACACCTTC
>TRBD2|many|TRBJ2-7|TRBV23-1
CASSHPRKGVTSDGSYEQYF
TGCGCCAGCAGTCATCCGCGGAAAGGAGTTACTAGCGATGGGTCCTACGAGCAGTACTTC
>NA|many|TRBJ1-6|TRBV28
CASSPGDGSPLHF
TGTGCCAGCAGCCCCGGTGATGGTTCACCCCTCCACTTT
>TRBD1|NA|TRBJ2-7|TRBV20-1
CSARFPRTGGAEQYF
TGCAGTGCTAGGTTCCCCAGGACAGGGGGCGCCGAGCAGTACTTC